Listed here is a single TCR beta chain. Here immunoSEQ multiplex PCR was the method, and the copy in TCRdb shows in-frame clones only, minus some. The sample contains over a million clones, roughly 97% of which appear only once. This record comes from a study of shared clonotypes between healthy human individuals. The CDR3 spans 15 residues. Trimming at V came to 1 base and at J to 3 bases, leaving 6 bases not matched to a gene. Germline V gene sequence: CDR1 SGHAT, CDR2 FQNNGV. The V and J genes are TRBV11-2 and TRBJ2-7; 7 bases line up with TRBD2. This sequence originates from a man aged 25-45 years in good health. Input material: naive CD4+ T cells sorted from blood. Subset: CD45RA+ positively selected. This CDR3 reads CASSLGLGLHYEQYF. The CDR3 nucleotides are TGTGCCAGCAGCTTAGGCTTGGGACTACACTACGAGCAGTACTTC.